The rows below give T cell receptor beta chains drawn from one sample of a study of cytomegalovirus exposure and HLA in healthy donors. Clones were sequenced by immunoSEQ multiplex PCR, and TCRdb holds only the in-frame ones, with some missing. The data show approximately 100,000 clones, around 80% seen once. Source material: PBMCs. The source of these receptors is a woman aged 50 to 60 in good health and CMV-seropositive. CDR3s include the opening cysteine and the closing phenylalanine or tryptophan. The D gene is left open where the match is weak. Where a row states a size, it is once, few, many or the class of an expanded clone; other rows omit it.

cdr3_length d_call j_call v_call clone_size cdr3_nt cdr3_aa
14 TRBD1 TRBJ2-2 TRBV6-1 - TGTGCCAGCAGTGACACAGGGGTGGCCGGGGAGCTGTTTTTT CASSDTGVAGELFF
14 - TRBJ1-2 TRBV5-1 - TGCGCCAGCAGCTTTGGACAAGACTTAAGCAGCTACACCTTC CASSFGQDLSSYTF
13 - TRBJ1-1 TRBV7-8 - TGTGCCAGCAGCTTAGGAGCCAACACTGAAGCTTTCTTT CASSLGANTEAFF
18 TRBD1 TRBJ1-6 TRBV13 - TGTGCCAGCAGTATAAAATCCGGGACAGGGGCTTATAATTCACCCCTCCACTTT CASSIKSGTGAYNSPLHF
16 TRBD2 TRBJ2-1 TRBV28 - TGTGCCAGCAGTGACGGAGCGGGGGGACCCTACAATGAGCAGTTCTTC CASSDGAGGPYNEQFF
16 TRBD1 TRBJ2-2 TRBV19 - TGTGCCAGTAGTATAAGGACAGGGCGGAACACCGGGGAGCTGTTTTTT CASSIRTGRNTGELFF
16 - TRBJ2-1 TRBV27 - TGTGCCAGTAGAATGGGGACGAGGGGGGGCGAAAATGAGCAGTTCTTC CASRMGTRGGENEQFF
15 TRBD1 TRBJ2-1 TRBV6-1 - TGTGCCAGCAGTGGTAGGGACAGGGGGCGAAATGAGCAGTTCTTC CASSGRDRGRNEQFF
15 TRBD1 TRBJ1-2 TRBV9 - TGTGCCAGCAGCGTAGCTCTGGACAGGGTATCCGGCTACACCTTC CASSVALDRVSGYTF
15 - TRBJ2-1 TRBV6-5 - TGTGCCAGCAGTCCTCGGGGGTCCCCGGACAATGAGCAGTTCTTC CASSPRGSPDNEQFF
15 TRBD1 TRBJ2-3 TRBV2 few TGTGCCAGCAGTGAAGGACAGGGGGGAGGAGATACGCAGTATTTT CASSEGQGGGDTQYF
16 TRBD2 TRBJ2-3 TRBV6-5 - TGTGCCAGCAGTTACAGCCAGCGGGGGGGCCCAGATACGCAGTATTTT CASSYSQRGGPDTQYF
17 TRBD2 TRBJ2-5 TRBV4-2 - TGTGCCAGCAGCCAAGGGGGGACTAGTGGAGCGCGAGAGACCCAGTACTTC CASSQGGTSGARETQYF
15 TRBD2 TRBJ2-3 TRBV5-4 - TGTGCCAGCAGAGACGGGACTACCCACACAGATACGCAGTATTTT CASRDGTTHTDTQYF
18 TRBD2 TRBJ2-2 TRBV2 - TGTGCCAGCAGTGTTGCGGGGGGGCTCGGCGGTAACACCGGGGAGCTGTTTTTT CASSVAGGLGGNTGELFF
15 - TRBJ2-3 TRBV30 - TGTGCCTGGAGTGTGAGGAGGGACGGCACAGATACGCAGTATTTT CAWSVRRDGTDTQYF
17 TRBD1 TRBJ1-2 TRBV7-9 - TGTGCCAGCAGCTTAGGGCAGGGGGCGCCTGCAGGGACGGGCTACACCTTC CASSLGQGAPAGTGYTF
15 TRBD1 TRBJ2-2 TRBV28 few TGTGCCAGCGGGGACAGGTTTTCGAACACCGGGGAGCTGTTTTTT CASGDRFSNTGELFF
13 TRBD1 TRBJ1-5 TRBV6-1 - TGTGCCAGCAAGGGACAGCTCAATCAGCCCCAGCATTTT CASKGQLNQPQHF
14 TRBD2 TRBJ2-7 TRBV4-1 - TGTGCCTCTGGGCCCCAGCGGGGGTCCTACGAGCAGTACTTC CASGPQRGSYEQYF
14 - TRBJ2-2 TRBV6-1 - TGTGCCAGTAACAGGGCGATGTCCACCGGGGAGCTGTTTTTT CASNRAMSTGELFF
18 TRBD2 TRBJ2-3 TRBV28 - TGTGCCAGCAGTTTCGGACTAGCGGGGGCCCCCGGTAAGGATACGCAGTATTTT CASSFGLAGAPGKDTQYF
13 TRBD1 TRBJ1-3 TRBV28 - TGTGCCAGCAGTTCGGGACAGGGGGACACCATATATTTT CASSSGQGDTIYF
15 - TRBJ2-1 TRBV6-6 once TGTGCCAGCAGTCAGGACAGAATGCTCTACAATGAGCAGTTCTTC CASSQDRMLYNEQFF
14 TRBD1 TRBJ1-1 TRBV11-2 - TGTGCCAGCAGCGATCGGACAGGATGGACTGAAGCTTTCTTT CASSDRTGWTEAFF
15 TRBD2 TRBJ2-1 TRBV2 - TGTGCCAGCAGAGTCGGTCCTAGCGGTTACAATGAGCAGTTCTTC CASRVGPSGYNEQFF
16 TRBD1 TRBJ2-4 TRBV13 - TGTGCCAGCAGCGAGGGACAGGGACTAGCCAAAAACATTCAGTACTTC CASSEGQGLAKNIQYF
15 - TRBJ1-2 TRBV14 - TGTGCCAGCAGCCCCCTCGGGAGGGCAGGGTATGGCTACACCTTC CASSPLGRAGYGYTF
14 TRBD1 TRBJ1-5 TRBV7-6 - TGTGCCAGCAGCGCGTCAGGGGGCCTTCAGCCCCAGCATTTT CASSASGGLQPQHF
16 TRBD2 TRBJ2-3 TRBV6-1 few TGTGCCAGCAGTGAAATCGGCGGGGGGGCGGGAGATACGCAGTATTTT CASSEIGGGAGDTQYF
15 - TRBJ1-2 TRBV15 - TGTGCCACCAGCAGAGATAGCGCAGGCAACTATGGCTACACCTTC CATSRDSAGNYGYTF
15 - TRBJ1-5 TRBV9 - TGTGCCAGCAGCGTAGGGACGGTCGGGAGTCAGCCCCAGCATTTT CASSVGTVGSQPQHF
14 TRBD1 TRBJ1-4 TRBV15 - TGTGCCACCTGCAGAGACAGGGCTAATGAAAAACTGTTTTTT CATCRDRANEKLFF
14 - TRBJ1-1 TRBV7-9 few TGTGCCAGCAGCTTAACCCCCGGGACACCTGAAGCTTTCTTT CASSLTPGTPEAFF
13 TRBD1 TRBJ2-7 TRBV6-1 once TGTGCCAGCAGCCTGGACAGGGCTTACGAGCAGTACTTC CASSLDRAYEQYF
16 - TRBJ2-2 TRBV7-9 - TGTGCCAGCAGCCCTTATCCGGGGGCGAACACCGGGGAGCTGTTTTTT CASSPYPGANTGELFF
14 - TRBJ1-1 TRBV19 - TGTGCCAGTAAGGTCCGGGGAGGTAATACTGAAGCTTTCTTT CASKVRGGNTEAFF
15 TRBD1 TRBJ2-7 TRBV7-3 - TGTGCCAGCAGCTTAACCCGGGACAGGGCCTCCGAGCAGTACTTC CASSLTRDRASEQYF
20 TRBD1 TRBJ1-2 TRBV19 few TGTGCCAGCTATAACAGGGGGCGAGTGACTATGGCGCCGAGTGACTATGGCTACACCTTC CASYNRGRVTMAPSDYGYTF
14 - TRBJ1-1 TRBV27 - TGTGCCAGCAGCCGAACCGAAGCCTACACTGAAGCTTTCTTT CASSRTEAYTEAFF
14 - TRBJ2-1 TRBV11-2 few TGTGCCAGCCGGGACTGGATCCAGCACAATGAGCAGTTCTTC CASRDWIQHNEQFF
14 - TRBJ2-7 TRBV25-1 - TGTGCCAGCAGTGACCCCCGAGGGACCTACGAGCAGTACTTC CASSDPRGTYEQYF
13 - TRBJ1-3 TRBV7-6 few TGTGCCAGCAGAACAGACTCTGGAAACACCATATATTTT CASRTDSGNTIYF
14 TRBD1 TRBJ1-1 TRBV23-1 - TGCGCCAGCAATAGGGGGCCCCTGGTCACTGAAGCTTTCTTT CASNRGPLVTEAFF
15 - TRBJ2-2 TRBV7-2 - TGTGCCAGCAGCCTAGACAGATCTTCCACCGGGGAGCTGTTTTTT CASSLDRSSTGELFF
15 TRBD1 TRBJ2-5 TRBV7-9 - TGTGCCAGCAGTTCCCACCTAGAGGACAGGGGGACCCAGTACTTC CASSSHLEDRGTQYF